One T cell receptor beta chain is described in this entry. The antigen is unknown. This entry is derived from a study of T cells after yellow fever vaccination. Conversion of TCR transcripts into cDNA relied on 5'RACE template switching, which added a universal primer site and UMIs. One entry per CDR3 protein results from TCRdb running MiXCR on the 5' RACE reads. The data contain about 350,000 distinct CDR3 sequences, less than 9.5% of them singletons. Whole-study results and caveats: Subsequent to the booster, the majority of primary-vaccination clones reappeared (roughly 95% CD4, more than 70% CD8).

The CDR3 has 13 residues. V was clipped by 5 bases and J by 10 bases; unmatched bases: 5. Germline CDR1 SGHVS, CDR2 FNYEAQ. The rearrangement uses TRBV7-6 and TRBJ2-1; 10 bases agree with TRBD1. This sequence was found in a man between 18 and 29 years old who received the YFV17D yellow fever vaccine. The starting material was PBMCs, obtained about 41 days after the first yellow fever vaccination. The CDR3 spells CASSAGQGDEQFF. The CDR3 nucleotides read TGTGCCAGCAGCGCCGGACAGGGGGACGAGCAGTTCTTC.